The 12 T cell receptor beta chains below come from one sample, sequenced in a study of T cell responses to AZD1222 COVID-19 vaccine. This table comes from immunoSEQ multiplex PCR, and its TCRdb copy is limited to in-frame clones, with some not included. This repertoire shows fewer than 120,000 clones, over 90% found once; its top ten account for about 3.1%. The specimen was peripheral blood, collected 28 days after the second AZD1222 dose. These receptors were taken from an adult who received the AZD1222 COVID-19 vaccine.

This chain links TRBV19 with TRBJ2-2; D gene unclear. Germline CDR1 is LNHDA and CDR2 is SQIVND (reference sequence). V lost 7 bases, J lost 3 bases, and 18 bases lay in between. This CDR3 region has 16 residues. CDR3 sequence reads: CASTLGVTWDTGELFF. In DNA, the CDR3 is TGTGCCAGTACCCTTGGGGTTACTTGGGACACCGGGGAGCTGTTTTTT.

The J gene is TRBJ1-2, the V gene TRBV11-2; no clear D gene. V was clipped by 4 bases and J by 8 bases, with 26 bases between them. Germline-derived CDR1 and CDR2 are SGHAT and FQNNGV. CDR3 length equals 17 residues. CDR3 amino acids: CASSSTTDARKTKGYTF. CDR3 coding DNA: TGTGCCAGCAGCTCTACGACCGATGCACGGAAGACGAAGGGCTACACCTTC.

This sequence joins TRBV5-1 and TRBJ2-6; the D is unclear. There are 15 residues in the CDR3. Trimming cost V 4 bases and J 1 base, with 9 bases left between them. Germline CDR1 reads SGHRS; CDR2 reads YFSETQ. The CDR3 here is CASSPTSSGANVLTF. Written as DNA, the CDR3 is TGCGCCAGCAGCCCCACTTCATCTGGGGCCAACGTCCTGACTTTC.

The rearrangement links TRBV2 to TRBJ2-2; D is possibly TRBD2 (5 bases). Germline V gene data show CDR1 as SNHLY and CDR2 as FYNNEI. Trimming removed 4 bases at V and 4 bases at J, with 10 bases between. The CDR3 has 14 amino acids. The CDR3 region has the DNA TGTGCCAGCAGTGGATTCGGGGTCACCGGGGAGCTGTTTTTT. Translated, it gives CASSGFGVTGELFF. Drawing the rest from reference TRBV2 and TRBJ2-2, the complete variable domain is EPEVTQTPSHQVTQMGQEVILRCVPISNHLYFYWYRQILGQKVEFLVSFYNNEISEKSEIFDDQFSVERPDGSNFTLKIRSTKLEDSAMYFCASSGFGVTGELFFGEGSRLTVL.

The chain couples TRBV4-1 to TRBJ1-1; D is undetermined. This CDR3 has 12 amino acids. CDR1 is MGHRA and CDR2 is YSYEKL in the germline V gene. The V gene lost 3 bases and the J gene lost 7 bases, with 9 bases spanning the gap. The CDR3 protein is CASSQDAHEAFF. The CDR3 DNA is TGCGCCAGCAGCCAGGACGCCCATGAAGCTTTCTTT.

V gene TRBV18 combines with J gene TRBJ1-4; no clear D. The CDR3 runs 14 residues. CDR1 KGHSH and CDR2 LQKENI come from the germline V gene. The V end was cut by 2 bases, the J end by 8 bases, with 12 bases between. This CDR3 reads CASSPSWAGEKLFF. The CDR3, as DNA: TGTGCCAGCTCACCATCTTGGGCAGGCGAAAAACTGTTTTTT.

The chain links TRBV5-1 to TRBJ1-2; D is uncertain. Trimming pared 4 bases from V and 0 bases from J, leaving 19 bases between. CDR3 length equals 17 residues. CDR1 is SGHRS, CDR2 YFSETQ, per germline. CDR3 DNA: TGCGCCAGCAGCCCTGGGGTAGGGCGGAAAACTAACTATGGCTACACCTTC. Its protein is CASSPGVGRKTNYGYTF.

This clone was counted a single time. DNA of the CDR3: TGTGCCATCAGACGGACAGGGGGGACCTATGGCTACACCTTC. Protein sequence: CAIRRTGGTYGYTF. The chain couples TRBV10-3 to TRBJ1-2; 10 bases fit TRBD1. This CDR3 has 14 residues. Germline CDR1 ENHRY, CDR2 SYGVKD. Trimming cost V 6 bases and J 4 bases; bases outside gene matches: 5.

The chain has TRBV20-1 and TRBJ2-7; tentatively, D is TRBD2 (5 bases). CDR1 and CDR2 from the germline V gene are DFQATT and SNEGSKA (reference sequence). This CDR3 has 12 amino acids. The ends were cut back, 3 bases at V and 5 bases at J, with 11 bases in the middle. The CDR3 region is CSASLYGNEQYF. The CDR3, as DNA: TGCAGTGCTAGTTTATACGGGAACGAGCAGTACTTC.

Concerning this clone: The sample has other DNA sequences that encode this CDR3 too. This chain joins TRBV5-1 and TRBJ2-7; D remains ambiguous. Trimming cost V 0 bases and J 3 bases, with 7 bases left between them. The CDR3 sequence is 13 residues long. From germline, CDR1 is SGHRS and CDR2 YFSETQ. DNA of the CDR3: TGCGCCAGCAGCTTGGAAACCGGCTACGAGCAGTACTTC. This gives the protein CASSLETGYEQYF.

The chain recombines TRBV25-1 with TRBJ1-2; D call uncertain. Germline CDR1 is MGHDK and CDR2 is SYGVNS. The V and J ends lost 5 bases and 8 bases respectively, with 24 bases between them. The CDR3 totals 16 residues. This CDR3 reads CASSPYGGTSTWGYTF. CDR3 coding DNA: TGTGCCAGCAGTCCCTATGGCGGCACCTCGACCTGGGGCTACACCTTC.

This chain joins TRBV18 and TRBJ1-5, with D tentatively TRBD1 (5 bases). CDR3 length: 16 residues. The V and J ends lost 1 base and 3 bases respectively, with 13 bases between them. CDR1 KGHSH and CDR2 LQKENI come from the germline V gene. The CDR3 region is CASSPRFRGYNQPQHF. The CDR3 DNA sequence: TGTGCCAGCTCACCACGGTTTAGGGGCTACAATCAGCCCCAGCATTTT.